The 19 T cell receptor beta chains below come from one sample, sequenced in a study of response to subunit inactivated influenza vaccine. TCRdb reanalysed the RT-PCR reads using MiXCR and keeps one entry per CDR3 protein. The sample consists of approximately 490,000 distinct CDR3 sequences, approximately 7.8% of them appearing once. Here the sequenced sample was PBMCs from blood, taken around 25 months after vaccination. Receptor source: a man aged 50 to 75 who received an inactivated influenza vaccine.

This sequence joins TRBV6-1 and TRBJ2-1; TRBD1 matches at 9 bases. This CDR3 spans 14 amino acids. The germline V gene has CDR1 MNHNS and CDR2 SASEGT. J gave up 7 bases and V 6 bases, and 7 bases lay outside the gene matches. The CDR3 spells CASRRDRVANEQFF. In DNA form, the CDR3 reads TGTGCCAGCAGGCGGGACAGGGTTGCGAATGAGCAGTTCTTC.

The chain is built from TRBV18 and TRBJ1-5, with unresolved D. The V and J ends lost 3 bases and 7 bases respectively, with 13 bases between them. CDR1 is KGHSH and CDR2 is LQKENI in the germline V gene. This CDR3 has 14 residues. The CDR3 bases are TGTGCCAGCTCACCGGCGCAAAATAGGCAGCCCCAGCATTTT. Translating gives CASSPAQNRQPQHF.

The chain uses TRBV14 and TRBJ2-5, with 9 nucleotides matching TRBD1. CDR1 and CDR2 from the germline V gene are SGHDN and FVKESK. This CDR3 has 15 amino acids. Unmatched junction bases numbered 5, after V lost 4 bases and J lost 2 bases. As DNA, the CDR3 is TGTGCCAGCAGCCCTATGGACAGGGGTCAAGAGACCCAGTACTTC. Translating it yields CASSPMDRGQETQYF.

This CDR3 is CASSLLIPGRDSNQPQHF. The CDR3 coding sequence is TGTGCCAGCAGTTTACTTATTCCGGGACGGGATAGCAATCAGCCCCAGCATTTT. This chain connects TRBV28 to TRBJ1-5; a possible D gene is TRBD1 (5 bases). This CDR3 is 18 amino acids long. V lost 2 bases and J lost 0, with 17 bases in between. Germline CDR1 MDHEN, CDR2 SYDVKM.

The chain joins TRBV18 to TRBJ2-7; D remains ambiguous. Germline V gene sequence: CDR1 KGHSH, CDR2 LQKENI. The V gene lost 3 bases and the J gene lost 0 bases, with 12 bases spanning the gap. The CDR3 has 15 amino acids. This CDR3 is CASSPNGRSSYEQYF. The DNA for the CDR3 is TGTGCCAGCTCACCGAATGGACGGAGCTCCTACGAGCAGTACTTC.

This clonotype occurred many times. The chain has TRBV20-1 and TRBJ2-7; D remains unclear. The CDR3 has 9 amino acids. The ends were cut back, 7 bases at V and 5 bases at J, with 6 bases in the middle. In germline, CDR1 is DFQATT, CDR2 SNEGSKA (reference sequence). In DNA form, the CDR3 reads TGCAGTGTAGGCCACGAGCAGTACTTC. It is translated as CSVGHEQYF.

In regard to this clonotype: This may come from a read error, since a much larger clone is one base off. The DNA for the CDR3 is TGTGCCACCAGCAGAGATGCCGGCTGGGTTAGCGATGAGCAGTTCTTC. Protein product: CATSRDAGWVSDEQFF. The chain has TRBV15 and TRBJ2-1, with D possibly matching TRBD2 (5 bases). V was clipped by 0 bases and J by 8 bases, with 17 bases between them. Germline CDR1 is LNHNV and CDR2 is YYDKDF (reference sequence). The CDR3 length is 16 residues.

In this sample, this clonotype turned up many times. The chain uses TRBV5-1 and TRBJ2-1; 8 nucleotides agree with TRBD2. The length of the CDR3 is 17 residues. Germline V lookup: CDR1 SGHRS, CDR2 YFSETQ. The V and J ends lost 1 base and 7 bases, in that order; junction bases with no gene match: 13. CDR3 residues: CASSLPRGAGGPNEQFF. CDR3 nucleotide sequence: TGCGCCAGCAGCTTGCCCCGAGGCGCGGGAGGCCCAAATGAGCAGTTCTTC.

There are a few counts of this clonotype. This rearrangement joins TRBV12-3 or TRBV12-4 to TRBJ2-3; 13 bases fit TRBD2. The CDR3 runs to 16 residues. With 3 bases clipped from V and 6 bases from J, the junction kept 6 bases outside the gene matches. The CDR3 loop is CASSFGLAGASDTQYF. Here the CDR3 DNA reads TGTGCCAGCAGTTTCGGACTAGCGGGAGCGTCCGATACGCAGTATTTT.

Only a few counts were recorded for this clonotype. The CDR3 sequence is CASSPPNRGLTYNEQFF. The CDR3 coding sequence is TGTGCCAGCTCACCCCCCAACAGGGGGCTTACCTACAATGAGCAGTTCTTC. This rearrangement joins TRBV18 to TRBJ2-1; 9 bases match TRBD1. CDR1 KGHSH and CDR2 LQKENI come from the germline V gene. With 3 bases clipped from V and 2 bases from J, the junction kept 8 bases outside the gene matches. The CDR3 sequence is 17 residues long.

The chain employs TRBV24-1 and TRBJ2-2, with D possibly matching TRBD1 (6 bases). V was trimmed by 7 bases and J by 3 bases, leaving 11 bases between them. This CDR3 is 14 amino acids long. Per germline, CDR1 KGHDR and CDR2 SFDVKD. The CDR3 here is CATSWAGDTGELFF. For the CDR3, the DNA is TGTGCCACCAGCTGGGCAGGGGACACCGGGGAGCTGTTTTTT.

V gene TRBV5-1 combines with J gene TRBJ2-3; 8 positions agree with TRBD2. The trim removed 2 bases at V and 4 bases at J, leaving 15 bases unmatched. The germline gives CDR1 SGHRS, CDR2 YFSETQ. CDR3 length equals 18 residues. CDR3 sequence (DNA): TGCGCCAGCAGCTTTAGATCGGGAGGGCCAGTTGGTTCAGATACGCAGTATTTT. Amino acids: CASSFRSGGPVGSDTQYF.

The gene calls are TRBV7-9 and TRBJ1-1, with 8 bases identical to TRBD1. CDR3 length: 13 residues. Germline-derived CDR1 and CDR2 are SEHNR and FQNEAQ (reference sequence). Germline trimming cut 8 bases from V and 1 base from J; bases unmatched to any gene: 3. CDR3 coding DNA: TGTGCCAGCTGCCAGGGGGCGAACACTGAAGCTTTCTTT. Its protein product is CASCQGANTEAFF.

The sample holds many counts of this clonotype. The chain combines TRBV28 with TRBJ2-7; the match to TRBD1 covers 10 bases. Per germline, CDR1 MDHEN and CDR2 SYDVKM. This CDR3 has 12 amino acids. CDR3: CATRTGGYEQYF. CDR3 coding DNA: TGTGCTACTCGGACAGGGGGCTACGAGCAGTACTTC.

The chain links TRBV28 to TRBJ2-1, with D uncertain. The germline V gene encodes CDR1 MDHEN and CDR2 SYDVKM. This CDR3 comprises 11 residues. V shed 5 bases and J shed 8 bases, with 7 bases lying between them. CDR3 sequence: CASSGVYEQFF. CDR3 bases: TGTGCCAGCAGTGGAGTGTATGAGCAGTTCTTC.

The genes are TRBV4-3 and TRBJ2-5; 9 positions agree with TRBD2. Germline-derived CDR1 and CDR2 are LGHNA and YSLEER. CDR3 length equals 17 residues. The V segment lost 2 bases and the J segment 2 bases; nucleotides outside the gene matches: 9. CDR3 sequence reads: CASSQTAWTSAQETQYF. For the CDR3, the DNA is TGCGCCAGCAGCCAAACCGCCTGGACTAGCGCTCAAGAGACCCAGTACTTC.

In this sample, this clonotype turned up many times. The chain recombines TRBV7-7 with TRBJ2-3; D call uncertain. The CDR3 has 16 amino acids. Trimming stripped 5 bases from V and 2 bases from J, with 17 bases between. Germline V CDR1 and CDR2: SSHAT, FNYEAQ (reference sequence). The CDR3 DNA follows: TGTGCCAGCAGCCCCGCCGCCCTAGGAATCACAGATACGCAGTATTTT. Translated: CASSPAALGITDTQYF.

This clonotype was found many times. J is TRBJ2-1 and V is TRBV5-1; TRBD2 aligns across 9 bases. Germline lookup yields CDR1 SGHRS and CDR2 YFSETQ. After removal of 0 bases from V and 0 bases from J, the junction contained 10 bases not matched to a gene. This CDR3 spans 19 amino acids. DNA for the CDR3: TGCGCCAGCAGCTTGGCGGCGGCTAGCGGGGCGCCCTCCTACAATGAGCAGTTCTTC. This sequence encodes CASSLAAASGAPSYNEQFF.

This clonotype was detected many times. The chain uses TRBV5-1 and TRBJ2-1; perhaps TRBD1 as D (5 bases). The V end lost 3 bases, the J end lost 3 bases, and 16 bases lay between the germline ends. Germline V gene data show CDR1 as SGHRS and CDR2 as YFSETQ. The CDR3 is made up of 16 amino acids. In DNA, the CDR3 is TGCGCCAGCAGCTCCGACAGCCCTCGACTCTACAATGAGCAGTTCTTC. As protein: CASSSDSPRLYNEQFF.